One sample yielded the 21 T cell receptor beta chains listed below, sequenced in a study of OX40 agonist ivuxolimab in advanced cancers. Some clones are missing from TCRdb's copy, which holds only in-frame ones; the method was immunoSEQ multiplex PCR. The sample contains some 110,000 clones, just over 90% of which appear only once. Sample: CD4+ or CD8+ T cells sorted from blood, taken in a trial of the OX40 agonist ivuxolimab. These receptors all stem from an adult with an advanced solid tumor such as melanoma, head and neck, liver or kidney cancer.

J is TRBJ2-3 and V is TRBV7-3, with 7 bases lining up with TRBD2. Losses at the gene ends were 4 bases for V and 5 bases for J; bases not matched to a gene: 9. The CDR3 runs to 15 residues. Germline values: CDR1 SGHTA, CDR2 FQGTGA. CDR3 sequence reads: CASSSGGRVGDTQYF. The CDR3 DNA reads TGTGCCAGCAGCTCCGGAGGGAGGGTGGGAGATACGCAGTATTTT.

The CDR3 sequence is CASSFGAGNTDTQYF. For the CDR3, the DNA is TGCGCCAGCAGCTTTGGAGCGGGAAACACAGATACGCAGTATTTT. The rearrangement joins TRBV5-1 to TRBJ2-3, with TRBD2 matching over 7 bases. The CDR3 is made up of 15 amino acids. Germline assignment: CDR1 SGHRS and CDR2 YFSETQ. Germline trimming cut 2 bases from V and 2 bases from J; bases unmatched to any gene: 5.

The CDR3: CASSPIRGNSGNTIYF. The CDR3 DNA is TGTGCCAGCTCACCTATACGGGGCAATTCTGGAAACACCATATATTTT. This rearrangement joins TRBV18 to TRBJ1-3; TRBD1 might be the D (5 bases). The V gene's germline CDR1 is KGHSH and CDR2 LQKENI. Trimming left V 3 bases short and J 1 base short, with 13 bases between. There are 16 residues in the CDR3.

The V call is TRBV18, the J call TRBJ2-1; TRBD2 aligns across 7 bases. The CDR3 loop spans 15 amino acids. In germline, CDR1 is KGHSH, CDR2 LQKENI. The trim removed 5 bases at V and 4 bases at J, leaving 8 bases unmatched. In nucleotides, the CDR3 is TGTGCCAGCTCAACACTAGCGACAACTTACAATGAGCAGTTCTTC. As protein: CASSTLATTYNEQFF.

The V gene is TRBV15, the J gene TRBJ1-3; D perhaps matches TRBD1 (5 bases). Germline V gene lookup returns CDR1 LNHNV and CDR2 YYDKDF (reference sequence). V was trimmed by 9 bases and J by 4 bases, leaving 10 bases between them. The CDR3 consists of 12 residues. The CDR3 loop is CATGVKGNTIYF. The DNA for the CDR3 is TGTGCCACAGGGGTAAAGGGAAACACCATATATTTT.

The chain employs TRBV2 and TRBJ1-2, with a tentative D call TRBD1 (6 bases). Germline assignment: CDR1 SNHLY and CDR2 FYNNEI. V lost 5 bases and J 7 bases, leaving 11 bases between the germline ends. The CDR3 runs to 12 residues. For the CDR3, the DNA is TGTGCCAGCAGTACCCAGGGGTTTGGCTACACCTTC. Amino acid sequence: CASSTQGFGYTF.

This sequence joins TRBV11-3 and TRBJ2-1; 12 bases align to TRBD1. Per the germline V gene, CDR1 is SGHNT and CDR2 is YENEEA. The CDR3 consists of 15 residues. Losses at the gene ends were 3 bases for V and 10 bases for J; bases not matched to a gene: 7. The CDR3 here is CASSLGQGARIEQFF. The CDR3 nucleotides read TGTGCCAGCAGCTTGGGACAGGGGGCCCGCATAGAGCAGTTCTTC.

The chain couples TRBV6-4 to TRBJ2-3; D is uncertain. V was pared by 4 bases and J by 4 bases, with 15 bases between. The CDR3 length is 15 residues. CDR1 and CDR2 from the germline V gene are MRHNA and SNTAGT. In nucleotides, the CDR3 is TGTGCCAGCAGTGCAAAATACGGGTCTCCAGATACGCAGTATTTT. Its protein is CASSAKYGSPDTQYF.

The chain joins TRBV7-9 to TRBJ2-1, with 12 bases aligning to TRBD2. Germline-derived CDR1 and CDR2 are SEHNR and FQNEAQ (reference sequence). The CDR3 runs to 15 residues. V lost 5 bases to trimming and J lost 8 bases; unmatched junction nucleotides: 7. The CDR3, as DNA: TGTGCCAGCAGCGGGGGGCTAGCGGGAGGGCATGAGCAGTTCTTC. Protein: CASSGGLAGGHEQFF.

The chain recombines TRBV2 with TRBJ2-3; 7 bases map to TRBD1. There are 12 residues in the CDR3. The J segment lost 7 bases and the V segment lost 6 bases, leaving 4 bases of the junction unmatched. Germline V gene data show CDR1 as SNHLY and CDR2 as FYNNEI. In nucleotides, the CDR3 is TGTGCCAGCAGGTTACAGGGGAATACGCAGTATTTT. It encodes CASRLQGNTQYF.

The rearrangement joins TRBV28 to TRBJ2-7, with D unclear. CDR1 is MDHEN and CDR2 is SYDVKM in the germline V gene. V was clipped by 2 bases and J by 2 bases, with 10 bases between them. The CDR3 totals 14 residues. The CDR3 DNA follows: TGTGCCAGCAGTTTAGGGATGGTGGCCTACGAGCAGTACTTC. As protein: CASSLGMVAYEQYF.

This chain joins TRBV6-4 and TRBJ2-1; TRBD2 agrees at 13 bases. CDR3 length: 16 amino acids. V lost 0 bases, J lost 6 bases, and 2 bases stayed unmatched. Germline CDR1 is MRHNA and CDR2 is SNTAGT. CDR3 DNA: TGTGCCAGCAGTGACTCGACTAGCGGGGGGCCCAATGAGCAGTTCTTC. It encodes CASSDSTSGGPNEQFF.

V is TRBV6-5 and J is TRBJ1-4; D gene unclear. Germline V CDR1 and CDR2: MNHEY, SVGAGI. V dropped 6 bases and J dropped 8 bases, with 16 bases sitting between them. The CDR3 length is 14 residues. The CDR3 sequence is CASRPSPTREKLFF. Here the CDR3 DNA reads TGTGCCAGCAGGCCTAGTCCAACTCGGGAAAAACTGTTTTTT.

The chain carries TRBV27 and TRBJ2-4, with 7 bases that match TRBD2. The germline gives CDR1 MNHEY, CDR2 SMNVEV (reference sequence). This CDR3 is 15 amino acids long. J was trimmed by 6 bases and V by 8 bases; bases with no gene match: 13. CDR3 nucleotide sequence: TGTGCCAGCGCCTCGTGGGAGGGGATGGGAAACATTCAGTACTTC. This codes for CASASWEGMGNIQYF.

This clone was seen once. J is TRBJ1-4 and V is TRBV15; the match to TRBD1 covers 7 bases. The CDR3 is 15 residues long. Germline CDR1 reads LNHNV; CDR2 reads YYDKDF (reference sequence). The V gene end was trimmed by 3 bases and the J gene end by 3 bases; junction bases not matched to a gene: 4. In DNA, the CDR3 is TGTGCCACCAGCAGGGGGACAGCCGCTAATGAAAAACTGTTTTTT. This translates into CATSRGTAANEKLFF.

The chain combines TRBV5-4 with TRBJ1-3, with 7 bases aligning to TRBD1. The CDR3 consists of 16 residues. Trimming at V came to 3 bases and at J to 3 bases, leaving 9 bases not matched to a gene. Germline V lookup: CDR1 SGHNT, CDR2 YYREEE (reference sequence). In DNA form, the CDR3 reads TGTGCCAGCAGCTCCCAAAGGGGGCTATATGGAAACACCATATATTTT. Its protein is CASSSQRGLYGNTIYF.

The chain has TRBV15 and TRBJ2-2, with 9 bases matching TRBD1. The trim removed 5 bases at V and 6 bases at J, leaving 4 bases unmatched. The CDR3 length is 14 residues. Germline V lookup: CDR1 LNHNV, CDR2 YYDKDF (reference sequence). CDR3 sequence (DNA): TGTGCCACCAGCGGACAGGGGTTTGCCGGGGAGCTGTTTTTT. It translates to CATSGQGFAGELFF.

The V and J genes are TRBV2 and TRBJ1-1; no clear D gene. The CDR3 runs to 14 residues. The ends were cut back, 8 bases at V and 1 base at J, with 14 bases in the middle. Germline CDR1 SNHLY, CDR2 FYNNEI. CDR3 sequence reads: CASRPDGRNTEAFF. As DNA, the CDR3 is TGTGCCAGCCGCCCGGACGGGAGGAACACTGAAGCTTTCTTT.

The DNA for the CDR3 is TGTGCCAGCACCGTCGGGGGGCCTCTTTCCTACGAGCAGTACTTC. Protein: CASTVGGPLSYEQYF. The chain couples TRBV2 to TRBJ2-7, with D possibly TRBD2 on 7 matching bases. The CDR3 is 15 amino acids. Germline CDR1 is SNHLY and CDR2 is FYNNEI. The V gene lost 7 bases and the J gene lost 1 base, with 17 bases spanning the gap.

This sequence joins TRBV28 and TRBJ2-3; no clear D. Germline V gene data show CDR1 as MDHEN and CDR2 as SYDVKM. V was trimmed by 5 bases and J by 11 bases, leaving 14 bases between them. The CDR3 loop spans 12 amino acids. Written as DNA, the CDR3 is TGTGCCAGCAGTGCTATCCGGACCCTGCAGTATTTT. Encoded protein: CASSAIRTLQYF.

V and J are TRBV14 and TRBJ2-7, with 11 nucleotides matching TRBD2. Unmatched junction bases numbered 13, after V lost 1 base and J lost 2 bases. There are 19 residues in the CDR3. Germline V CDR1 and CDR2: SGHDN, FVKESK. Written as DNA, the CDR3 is TGTGCCAGCAGCCAAGGTAGTCTAGCGGGAGGTAAGATAACCTACGAGCAGTACTTC. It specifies CASSQGSLAGGKITYEQYF.